The clone carrying this TCR beta chain was seen once. Its antigen remains unidentified. Donors showed nominal health when sampled, although they likely had unrecorded immune exposures. This entry is derived from a study of cytomegalovirus exposure and HLA in healthy donors. Amplification used 60 Vbeta primers and 13 Jbeta primers. The data were produced by immunoSEQ multiplex PCR, yet TCRdb's version contains in-frame clones alone and is incomplete. The sample records some 40,000 clones, around 60% being singletons. Whole-study results and caveats: An ancestry cluster, one associated with Asian ancestry, reportedly showed fewer N-insertions than the approximately 700-donor mean in a later analysis. One cluster of highly shared sequence variants probably arose as a sequencing artifact.

The clonotype originates from a man between 60 and 75 years old in good health and CMV-seropositive. The sequenced material came from PBMCs.

The CDR3 nucleotides read TGTGCCAGGGGGGACAGGGATAATGGCTACACCTTC. As protein: CARGDRDNGYTF. V usage is TRBV19 and J usage is TRBJ1-2; TRBD1 matches at 9 bases. Germline values: CDR1 LNHDA, CDR2 SQIVND (reference sequence). With V trimmed by 9 bases and J by 6 bases, 5 bases remained unmatched. The length of the CDR3 is 12 residues.